A selection of T cell receptor beta chains follows, all from one sample in a study of blood T cells in healthy people across ages. MiXCR, applied by TCRdb to the 5' RACE reads, yields one record per CDR3 protein. The data contain approximately 770,000 distinct CDR3 sequences, roughly 60% of them singletons. What was sequenced was blood. These receptors came from a man aged 25 to 40 in good health. Each CDR3 is given with its conserved first and last residue. A D gene is named only where the DNA matches it firmly. The size of a clone is reported for some rows only, either as once, few or many, or as a class for expanded clones.

TRBV20-1,.,many,TRBJ2-3,TGCAGTGCCCCAGGGGTAGCGGTCACAGATACGCAGTATTTT,CSAPGVAVTDTQYF
TRBV6-6,.,.,TRBJ2-7,TGTGCCAGCAGGCCCCCCTGGCGGCAGGTGTACGAGCAGTACTTC,CASRPPWRQVYEQYF
TRBV4-3,TRBD2,.,TRBJ2-7,TGCGCCAGCAGCCAAGATAGGAGAGGGACTAGCGCCTACAATGAGCAGTACTTC,CASSQDRRGTSAYNEQYF
TRBV7-2,TRBD1,.,TRBJ2-7,TGTGCCAGCAGCCGTAATCCGACAGGGAACCCCCCCTACGAGCAGTACTTC,CASSRNPTGNPPYEQYF
TRBV2,.,.,TRBJ1-2,TGTGCCAGCAGTGACGCACTGAACTATGGCTACACCTTC,CASSDALNYGYTF
TRBV9,.,.,TRBJ2-6,TGTGCCAGCAGCGTCGCCCCGACAAGTATATCTGGGGCCAACGTCCCGACTTTC,CASSVAPTSISGANVPTF
TRBV29-1,TRBD2,few,TRBJ2-7,TGCAGCGTTCGGGGGGAGAACACCTACGAGCAGTACTTC,CSVRGENTYEQYF
TRBV29-1,TRBD1,.,TRBJ1-2,TGCAGCGTCTCAGCGACAGGGGACGGGGATGGCTACACCTTC,CSVSATGDGDGYTF
TRBV7-9,.,.,TRBJ2-2,TGTGCCAGCAGCGTCGTCTCGGTGAACACCGGGGAGCTGTTTTTT,CASSVVSVNTGELFF
TRBV14,TRBD2,.,TRBJ2-5,TGTGCCAGCAGCCTGAGTAGCGGGATGGAGACCCAGTACTTC,CASSLSSGMETQYF
TRBV7-2,.,.,TRBJ2-5,TGTGCCAGCAGCGTAGGGGTGGGGAGAGAGACCCAGTACTTC,CASSVGVGRETQYF
TRBV6-2/TRBV6-3,TRBD2,.,TRBJ2-7,TGTGCCAGCAGCAGGGTAGCGGGAAGACTTTACGAGCAGTACTTC,CASSRVAGRLYEQYF
TRBV7-9,.,.,TRBJ2-6,TGTGCCAGCAGCCGCGACGGTGCTGGGGCCAACGTCCTGACTTTC,CASSRDGAGANVLTF
TRBV11-2,.,.,TRBJ2-1,TGTGCCAGCAGCTTAGATTCCATGAATGAGCAGTTCTTC,CASSLDSMNEQFF
TRBV6-2/TRBV6-3,.,.,TRBJ1-5,TGTGCCAGCAGTTACTTTGAAATTCAGCCCCAGCATTTT,CASSYFEIQPQHF
TRBV7-7,TRBD2,.,TRBJ2-5,TGTGCCAGCAGCCAAGGACTAGCGGGGGTAGAGACCCAGTACTTC,CASSQGLAGVETQYF
TRBV20-1,TRBD1,.,TRBJ2-6,TGCAGTGCCACAGTAGGACAGGGAAGCTCTGGGGCCAACGTCCTGACTTTC,CSATVGQGSSGANVLTF
TRBV27,.,.,TRBJ1-5,TGTGCCAGCAGTTTGAATACAGGAACCAATCAGCCCCAGCATTTT,CASSLNTGTNQPQHF
TRBV6-5,.,.,TRBJ1-2,TGTGCCAGCAGTTACATCCCAGCTAACTATGGCTACACCTTC,CASSYIPANYGYTF
TRBV4-3,TRBD1,.,TRBJ1-1,TGCGCCAGCAGCCAAGAACAGGGGCAGCGAGCTTTCTTT,CASSQEQGQRAFF
TRBV10-3,.,.,TRBJ2-4,TGTGCCATCAGTGAGTCTGGGGCCTCAACGCGAGGGGAGCAGTACTTC,CAISESGASTRGEQYF
TRBV9,.,.,TRBJ2-1,TGTGCCAGCAGCGTAGCTACAATGACGGGTGAGCAGTTCTTC,CASSVATMTGEQFF
TRBV4-3,TRBD2,.,TRBJ2-1,TGCGCCAGCAGCCTTGGTAGCGGGGGGGTGGTCCGCGATGAGCAGTTCTTC,CASSLGSGGVVRDEQFF
TRBV20-1,.,.,TRBJ2-7,TGCAGTGCTATGGTCGGGGATATCTACAATGAGCAGTACTTC,CSAMVGDIYNEQYF
TRBV18,.,many,TRBJ1-2,TGTGCCAGCTCACCGGCACCAGCAGGGTCTGGCTACACCTTC,CASSPAPAGSGYTF
TRBV18,TRBD2,.,TRBJ2-1,TGTGCCAGCTCAGACGACTTAAGCGGGGGCGGGTTCTTC,CASSDDLSGGGFF
TRBV20-1,TRBD2,.,TRBJ2-7,TGCAGTGCTAGAGATTCGGGACTAGCATATTCCTACGAGCAGTACTTC,CSARDSGLAYSYEQYF
TRBV12-1,.,.,TRBJ1-5,TGTGCCAGCAGCTCGCGGGACATCAATCAGCCCCAGCATTTT,CASSSRDINQPQHF
TRBV15,TRBD2,few,TRBJ2-3,TGTGCCACCAGCAGAGTAGCGGGATCCGCCGACACAGATACGCAGTATTTT,CATSRVAGSADTDTQYF
TRBV27,.,few,TRBJ2-7,TGTGCCAGCAGCCGGACAGACCATATGACATACGAGCAGTACTTC,CASSRTDHMTYEQYF
TRBV7-9,.,few,TRBJ2-1,TGTGCCAGCAGCTTATATATGAGGATAGACTACAATGAGCAGTTCTTC,CASSLYMRIDYNEQFF
TRBV5-1,.,.,TRBJ2-4,TGCGCCAGCAGCATGACCGCCGGCAAAAACATTCAGTACTTC,CASSMTAGKNIQYF
TRBV9,TRBD2,.,TRBJ2-1,TGTGCCAGCAGCGCAGCGGGGGGGTCGGTTGAGCAGTTCTTC,CASSAAGGSVEQFF
TRBV29-1,TRBD2,.,TRBJ2-7,TGCAGCGTCGCCCGGGGGGATTGGTACGAGCAGTACTTC,CSVARGDWYEQYF
TRBV10-2,TRBD1,.,TRBJ2-7,TGCGCCAGCAGCATATCAGGACAGGGGCCCTACGAGCAGTACTTC,CASSISGQGPYEQYF
TRBV3-1,.,.,TRBJ2-5,TGTGCCAGCAGCCAAAGGGCTGTCCGGGAGACCCAGTACTTC,CASSQRAVRETQYF
TRBV20-1,TRBD1,.,TRBJ2-3,TGCAGTGCTAGGGGCAGGGGGCAAGGTGGAGATACGCAGTATTTT,CSARGRGQGGDTQYF
TRBV28,TRBD1,.,TRBJ2-7,TGTGCCAGCAGTTTGACAGGGCGGTCCTACGAGCAGTACTTC,CASSLTGRSYEQYF
TRBV7-9,TRBD2,.,TRBJ2-3,TGTGCCAGCAGCTTATTACCTCCCCCCGGGAGGACAGATACGCAGTATTTT,CASSLLPPPGRTDTQYF
TRBV29-1,.,few,TRBJ2-5,.,CSVEVWGTGILYF